A selection of T cell receptor beta chains follows, all from one sample in a study of blood T cells in healthy people across ages. TCRdb recomputed calls from the 5' RACE reads with MiXCR, one row per CDR3 protein. The data contain hundreds of thousands of distinct CDR3 sequences, roughly 21% of them singletons. The sample was blood. All receptors come from a man between 65 and 79 years old in good health. Each CDR3 is given with its conserved first and last residue. The order of the fields is D gene, J gene, clone size, V gene, CDR3 DNA, CDR3 protein. A D gene is named only where the DNA matches it firmly. Some rows have no size entry. The others give once, few or many, or a class for an expanded clone.

d_call: NA
j_call: TRBJ2-4
clone_size: many
v_call: TRBV28
cdr3_nt: TGTGCCAGCAGTTTAAGCCCCGTCAGAACGCTAGCCAAAAACATTCAGTACTTC
cdr3_aa: CASSLSPVRTLAKNIQYF

d_call: NA
j_call: TRBJ2-5
clone_size: few
v_call: TRBV27
cdr3_nt: TGTGCCAGCAGTTTGGTTCAGGGAACCCAAGAGACCCAGTACTTC
cdr3_aa: CASSLVQGTQETQYF

d_call: NA
j_call: TRBJ2-2
clone_size: few
v_call: TRBV4-1
cdr3_nt: TGCGCCAGCAGCCAAGATAGTTTAGGGAACACCGGGGAGCTGTTTTTT
cdr3_aa: CASSQDSLGNTGELFF

d_call: TRBD2
j_call: TRBJ2-7
clone_size: NA
v_call: TRBV15
cdr3_nt: TGTGCCACCAGCTTAGCGGGAAAGTACGAGCAGTACTTC
cdr3_aa: CATSLAGKYEQYF

d_call: NA
j_call: TRBJ2-6
clone_size: NA
v_call: TRBV5-4
cdr3_nt: TGTGCCAGCAGCTTGGGCTTGATCGGAGGATCTGGGGCCAACGTCCTGACTTTC
cdr3_aa: CASSLGLIGGSGANVLTF

d_call: NA
j_call: TRBJ1-4
clone_size: few
v_call: TRBV5-4
cdr3_nt: TGTGCCAGCAGCCGAGACGACCTCGATGAAAAACTGTTTTTT
cdr3_aa: CASSRDDLDEKLFF

d_call: NA
j_call: TRBJ1-5
clone_size: NA
v_call: TRBV6-1
cdr3_nt: TGTGCCAGCAGTGAGGGGGACCCCCAGGTTGGGCCCCAGCATTTT
cdr3_aa: CASSEGDPQVGPQHF

d_call: NA
j_call: TRBJ2-1
clone_size: NA
v_call: TRBV19
cdr3_nt: TGTGCCAGTAGTATAGGGGCACAGGGTTCCTACAATGAGCAGTTCTTC
cdr3_aa: CASSIGAQGSYNEQFF

d_call: NA
j_call: TRBJ2-1
clone_size: NA
v_call: TRBV14
cdr3_nt: TGTGCCAGCAACAGGGTATCCTACAATGAGCAGTTCTTC
cdr3_aa: CASNRVSYNEQFF

d_call: NA
j_call: TRBJ2-5
clone_size: many
v_call: TRBV5-1
cdr3_nt: TGCGCCAGCAGCTTGGATGGGGGAGAGACCCAGTACTTC
cdr3_aa: CASSLDGGETQYF

d_call: TRBD1
j_call: TRBJ2-1
clone_size: NA
v_call: TRBV6-5
cdr3_nt: TGTGCCAGCAGTTACTTGGGACAGGTCCACAATGAGCAGTTCTTC
cdr3_aa: CASSYLGQVHNEQFF

d_call: NA
j_call: TRBJ2-5
clone_size: NA
v_call: TRBV12-3/TRBV12-4
cdr3_nt: TGTGCCAGCAGTCGGACAGCGAGCCAAGAGACCCAGTACTTC
cdr3_aa: CASSRTASQETQYF

d_call: TRBD1
j_call: TRBJ2-1
clone_size: many
v_call: TRBV10-3
cdr3_nt: TGTGCCATCAGTGCACGACAGGGAGAGGTTTACAATGAGCAGTTCTTC
cdr3_aa: CAISARQGEVYNEQFF

d_call: TRBD1
j_call: TRBJ1-2
clone_size: few
v_call: TRBV5-1
cdr3_nt: TGCGCCAGCAGCCACGACAGGGAGGCGTCCTATGGCTACACCTTC
cdr3_aa: CASSHDREASYGYTF

d_call: NA
j_call: TRBJ1-5
clone_size: NA
v_call: TRBV29-1
cdr3_nt: TGCAGCGTTCAGGGCCAGGGTGGACAGCCCCAGCATTTT
cdr3_aa: CSVQGQGGQPQHF

d_call: NA
j_call: TRBJ2-1
clone_size: NA
v_call: TRBV28
cdr3_nt: TGTGCCAGCAGTCACGCGGGAAGCTCCTACAATGAGCAGTTCTTC
cdr3_aa: CASSHAGSSYNEQFF

d_call: NA
j_call: TRBJ2-1
clone_size: few
v_call: TRBV5-1
cdr3_nt: TGCGCCAGCAGCTACGCGGCTACGGGTGGCAATGAGCAGTTCTTC
cdr3_aa: CASSYAATGGNEQFF

d_call: NA
j_call: TRBJ2-3
clone_size: few
v_call: TRBV12-3/TRBV12-4
cdr3_nt: TGTGCCAGCAGTCCTGGGGCGCGCACAGATACGCAGTACTTT
cdr3_aa: CASSPGARTDTQYF

d_call: TRBD2
j_call: TRBJ2-1
clone_size: NA
v_call: TRBV20-1
cdr3_nt: TGCAGTGCGATCCCCGGGACTAACAATGAGCAGTTCTTC
cdr3_aa: CSAIPGTNNEQFF

d_call: TRBD2
j_call: TRBJ2-7
clone_size: few
v_call: TRBV20-1
cdr3_nt: TGCAGTGCTAGAGATCCCCGACTAGCGAACTACGAGCAGTACTTC
cdr3_aa: CSARDPRLANYEQYF

d_call: TRBD2
j_call: TRBJ2-1
clone_size: few
v_call: TRBV4-1
cdr3_nt: TGCGCCAGCAGCCACGGGACTAGCGGGACCAATGAGCAGTTCTTC
cdr3_aa: CASSHGTSGTNEQFF

d_call: TRBD2
j_call: TRBJ2-1
clone_size: few
v_call: TRBV28
cdr3_nt: TGTGCCAGTCAAACTAGCGGGAGTTACAATGAGCAGTTCTTC
cdr3_aa: CASQTSGSYNEQFF

d_call: NA
j_call: TRBJ1-1
clone_size: NA
v_call: TRBV28
cdr3_nt: TGTGCCAGCAGCCCCATCAAAGGCACTGAAGCTTTCTTT
cdr3_aa: CASSPIKGTEAFF

d_call: NA
j_call: TRBJ1-5
clone_size: NA
v_call: TRBV12-3/TRBV12-4
cdr3_nt: TGTGCCAGCAGTCCCCGTGGGAGGGTCGGGCAGCCCCAGCATTTT
cdr3_aa: CASSPRGRVGQPQHF

d_call: NA
j_call: TRBJ2-1
clone_size: NA
v_call: TRBV2
cdr3_nt: TGTGCCAGCAGTGAGCGGGACTCTCGAAATGAGCAGTTCTTC
cdr3_aa: CASSERDSRNEQFF